The T cell receptor beta chain described here comes from a study of human T cells and chemical hapten exposure (dated by TCRdb to the early 2020s). About the investigation overall: For sensitization, 2% DPC in acetone was applied to an approximately 2 cm by approximately 2 cm area of upper inner arm skin. Weekly therapeutic DPC doses were additionally applied to the scalp of patients throughout the roughly 22-week study period. Patch testing on the upper back used Finn chambers containing 0.01% DPC, with scoring done after 6 days according to International Contact Dermatitis Research Group standards. The patient cohort, mostly female, included alopecia areata with under or over 50% scalp involvement, alopecia totalis and alopecia universalis. Libraries were pooled for sequencing, and per-sample TCR yields varied mainly because of small differences in library volumes within the pool. The study tracked peripheral blood TCR repertoire changes in vivo during primary and secondary sensitization to the hapten diphenylcyclopropenone (DPC) in alopecia patients. Blood was sampled from patients pre-sensitization (week 0) and at 2, 6 and about 24 weeks after DPC sensitization. Twenty-nine alopecia patients provided blood for TCR sequencing at one to four time points (pre-sensitization, 2, 6 and 24 weeks). Results the study describes overall, beyond this receptor: Alopecia, a presumed autoimmune disease, was present in all patients, so the immune response of the patients might differ from that of healthy individuals. Significantly more large CDR3 similarity clusters were formed by expanded TCRs than by pre-sensitization or healthy control sets, consistent with antigen-driven responses. Repeated subsampling changed both the strength of the expansion versus patch-test correlation and the threshold at which the correlation became significant. Patch test score correlated positively with the number of PT1 expanded TCRs, reaching significance at thresholds 8, 16 and 32 but not at 4. No change with DPC sensitization was found in the number of TCRs above 1 in 1000 frequency, and no evidence of global repertoire structure alterations was found.

Receptor amplification or capture employed RACE. The sequencer was a NextSeq 500. During library preparation, unique molecular identifiers were attached to individual cDNA molecules so that TCRs could be counted in a quantitative, reproducible way. Both TCR alpha and TCR beta chains were sequenced from each blood RNA sample. As for the original processing: A median of roughly 99,000 TCRs per sample was observed, with a range of about 20,000 to 750,000. The Decombinator software suite was used to annotate V, J and CDR3 in the TCR reads. For PS versus PT1 abundance plots, all samples were subsampled to the same number of TCRs (28,000). TCRs were defined as expanded if absent before sensitization and observed at least eight times at the 2-week time point. TCRdb trimmed the raw reads at Q25, called clones with MiXCR and kept productive beta chains. Each record represents a unique CDR3 protein, reported with the most common genes and DNA among its rows. TCRdb, not the authors, supplied the V and J calls. The table for this sample lists under 200,000 distinct CDR3 sequences; around 30% of them were counted only once. Jointly, the top ten make up 2.5% to 3.5% of the sample.

In the case of this clonotype: Its antigen is still unknown. No much larger clone is present one base from it, and per-base qualities are unavailable.

The sample's time point, from its label and the paper: pre-sensitization, week 0. The sample's treatment or condition label is to be understood as: therapeutic diphenylcyclopropenone sensitization with weekly scalp DPC. At each patch-test visit, blood was drawn before the patch test was applied. Eligible patients were aged 18 to 70, diagnosed with alopecia, deemed suitable for DPC therapy, and excluded if pregnant. Unfractionated whole blood was collected in Tempus Blood RNA tubes, and total RNA was extracted from that blood. Trimming takes 6 bases off V and 4 bases off J; junction bases not matched to a gene: 5. Including the terminal cysteine and phenylalanine, the CDR3 comprises 14 residues. Only the CDR3 DNA stays, 42 bases, in frame from base 1. CDR1 and CDR2 (MDHEN, SYDVKM) derive from the germline V gene.

Sample: whole blood, taken in connection with sensitization to the hapten diphenylcyclopropenone (DPC). This clonotype originated in a woman between 25 and 40 years old with alopecia areata. Some clones in this sample may be carry-over from other donors' samples. The chain couples TRBV28 to TRBJ1-2; 10 middle bases align to TRBD1. The nucleotide sequence is TGTGCCAGCAGCCATGGGACAGGGGCCTATGGCTACACCTTC. It translates to CASSHGTGAYGYTF.